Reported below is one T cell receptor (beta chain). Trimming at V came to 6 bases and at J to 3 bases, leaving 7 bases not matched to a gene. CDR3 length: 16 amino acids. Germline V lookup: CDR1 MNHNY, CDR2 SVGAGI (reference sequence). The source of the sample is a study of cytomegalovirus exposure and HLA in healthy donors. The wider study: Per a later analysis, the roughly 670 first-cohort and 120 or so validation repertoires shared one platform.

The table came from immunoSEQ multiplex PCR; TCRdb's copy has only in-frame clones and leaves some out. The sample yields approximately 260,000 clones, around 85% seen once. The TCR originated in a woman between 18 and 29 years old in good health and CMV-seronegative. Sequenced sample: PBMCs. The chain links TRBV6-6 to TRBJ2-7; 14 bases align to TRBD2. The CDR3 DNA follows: TGTGCCAGCAGCGGACTAGCGGGAGGAAATTTCTACGAGCAGTACTTC. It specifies CASSGLAGGNFYEQYF.